This T cell receptor (beta chain) was captured by sequencing in a study of T cells in Graves' hyperthyroidism and ophthalmopathy. Amplification of TCR beta CDR3 regions was performed using RNA transcripts as template. HTBI primers were the set used in a first-round RT-PCR of the TCR CDR3. TCRdb ran MiXCR on the multiplex PCR reads and lists one entry per CDR3 protein. This table has hundreds of thousands of distinct CDR3 sequences, less than 20% appearing once. Inclusion characteristics of ophthalmopathy patients comprised a Clinical Activity Score of at least 3, a NOSPECS grade of at least 4, and duration under 3 months. PBMCs were derived from more than 8 ml fresh peripheral blood. The sample consisted of blood. The receptor's source is a man in his forties with Graves' ophthalmopathy.

In nucleotides, the CDR3 is TGTGCCAGCAGCCCTATCTCCTGGCAGGCAACCTACGAGCAGTACTTC. This gives the protein CASSPISWQATYEQYF. The V and J genes are TRBV7-9 and TRBJ2-7, with D unresolved. The germline V and J ends were trimmed by 5 bases and 2 bases, with 19 bases remaining between them. Germline CDR1 is SEHNR and CDR2 is FQNEAQ (reference sequence). The CDR3 is made up of 16 amino acids.